Below are 32 T cell receptor beta chains sequenced from a single sample in a study of OX40 agonist ivuxolimab in advanced cancers. Library method: the immunoSEQ multiplex PCR assay. Sourced from immuneACCESS, this table was stored by TCRdb with only in-frame sequences that have V and J called. A share of the clones is absent; for the studies checked, an unresolved V gene accounts for under half, and the remainder has no known explanation. The sample profile shows tens of thousands of clones; 70% to 90% of them were found once. Clones ranked in the top ten supply roughly 16% of the sample. The input for sequencing was CD4+ or CD8+ T cells sorted from blood, taken in a trial of the OX40 agonist ivuxolimab. The receptor source for this set is an adult with an advanced solid tumor such as melanoma, head and neck, liver or kidney cancer.

The chain links TRBV5-8 to TRBJ1-2, with 8 bases fitting TRBD1. Germline V gene data show CDR1 as SGHTS and CDR2 as YDEGEE. This CDR3 region has 14 residues. J lost 5 bases, V lost 4 bases, and 7 bases had no gene match. This CDR3 reads CASSKGGQGYGYTF. The CDR3 DNA is TGTGCCAGCAGCAAAGGCGGACAGGGTTATGGCTACACCTTC.

This rearrangement joins TRBV9 to TRBJ2-1; the match to TRBD2 covers 10 bases. Germline CDR1 SGDLS, CDR2 YYNGEE. The V and J ends lost 0 bases and 4 bases, in that order; junction bases with no gene match: 4. CDR3 size: 16 residues. The CDR3 DNA reads TGTGCCAGCAGCGTAGGTGGTAGCGGGGGGTACAATGAGCAGTTCTTC. This encodes CASSVGGSGGYNEQFF.

The chain uses TRBV6-5 and TRBJ2-7; 11 nucleotides agree with TRBD2. CDR3 size: 16 residues. Germline V CDR1 and CDR2: MNHEY, SVGAGI. V lost 4 bases, J lost 2 bases, and 7 bases stayed unmatched. The CDR3: CASSFSGRAPAYEQYF. CDR3 DNA sequence: TGTGCCAGCAGTTTTAGCGGGAGGGCCCCGGCCTACGAGCAGTACTTC.

The J gene is TRBJ2-4, the V gene TRBV7-2; no clear D gene. The CDR3 is made up of 14 amino acids. CDR1 is SGHTA and CDR2 is FQGNSA in the germline V gene. Trimming pared 0 bases from V and 8 bases from J, leaving 11 bases between. The CDR3 region has the DNA TGTGCCAGCAGCTTAGCAGCAGGTGTAGACATTCAGTACTTC. Amino acid sequence: CASSLAAGVDIQYF.

The chain uses TRBV28 and TRBJ2-1; TRBD2 agrees at 8 bases. Germline assignment: CDR1 MDHEN and CDR2 SYDVKM. V lost 3 bases and J lost 2; bases outside the gene matches: 6. There are 16 residues in the CDR3. The CDR3 loop reads CASSFVSGAPYNEQFF. CDR3 bases: TGTGCCAGCAGTTTTGTTAGCGGGGCCCCCTACAATGAGCAGTTCTTC.

The rearrangement joins TRBV11-2 to TRBJ1-1; D not certain. Between the trimmed V and J ends, which lost 2 bases and 7 bases, there was a span of 11 bases. Germline CDR1 reads SGHAT; CDR2 reads FQNNGV. This CDR3 is 13 amino acids long. Here the CDR3 DNA reads TGTGCCAGCAGCTTAAGTACAAATTATGAAGCTTTCTTT. Translating it yields CASSLSTNYEAFF. Together with reference TRBV11-2 and TRBJ1-1, the CDR3 gives the full variable domain: EAGVAQSPRYKIIEKRQSVAFWCNPISGHATLYWYQQILGQGPKLLIQFQNNGVVDDSQLPKDRFSAERLKGVDSTLKIQPAKLEDSAVYLCASSLSTNYEAFFGQGTRLTVV.

This clone was observed a handful of times. The rearrangement uses TRBV19 and TRBJ1-2; TRBD1 matches at 7 bases. Germline trimming cut 7 bases from V and 7 bases from J; bases unmatched to any gene: 6. This CDR3 has 12 residues. Germline-derived CDR1 and CDR2 are LNHDA and SQIVND (reference sequence). The CDR3 region is CASIGQAGGYTF. The CDR3 DNA reads TGTGCCAGTATAGGACAGGCCGGTGGCTACACCTTC.

The chain is built from TRBV2 and TRBJ2-2; no firm D call. This CDR3 has 12 amino acids. V was clipped by 6 bases and J by 4 bases, with 6 bases between them. CDR1 is SNHLY and CDR2 is FYNNEI in the germline V gene. In DNA, the CDR3 is TGTGCCAGCAGAGGAACCACCGGGGAGCTGTTTTTT. Its protein is CASRGTTGELFF.

This clone was found once. The V gene is TRBV7-9, the J gene TRBJ2-1; TRBD2 aligns across 12 bases. Germline values: CDR1 SEHNR, CDR2 FQNEAQ (reference sequence). CDR3 length: 16 amino acids. J lost 4 bases, V lost 5 bases, and 6 bases had no gene match. The CDR3 loop is CASSPGGTSGYNEQFF. CDR3 nucleotides: TGTGCCAGCAGCCCGGGGGGGACTAGCGGGTACAATGAGCAGTTCTTC.

This chain joins TRBV28 and TRBJ1-2; 8 nucleotides agree with TRBD1. Germline V CDR1 and CDR2: MDHEN, SYDVKM. This CDR3 contains 15 residues. V dropped 6 bases and J dropped 4; count of bases not matched to a gene: 10. The CDR3 loop reads CASSHGTGGTYGYTF. For the CDR3, the DNA is TGTGCCAGCAGCCACGGGACAGGAGGAACCTATGGCTACACCTTC.

This clone was recorded only once. V gene TRBV4-2 combines with J gene TRBJ2-1, with 15 bases fitting TRBD2. The CDR3 is made up of 21 amino acids. Trimming at V came to 1 base and at J to 5 bases, leaving 15 bases not matched to a gene. Germline CDR1 and CDR2: LGHNA and YNFKEQ. The CDR3 coding sequence is TGTGCCAGCAGCCAAGTAGAGGGACTAGCGGGGGGCCACACCAAAAACAATGAGCAGTTCTTC. Its translation is CASSQVEGLAGGHTKNNEQFF.

The count of this clone is one. The chain couples TRBV19 to TRBJ1-5; no clear D gene. Between the trimmed V and J ends, which lost 7 bases and 0 bases, there was a span of 13 bases. The length of the CDR3 is 15 residues. Per germline, CDR1 LNHDA and CDR2 SQIVND (reference sequence). The DNA of the CDR3 is TGTGCCAGTATGGTGAGCGGGTATAGCAATCAGCCCCAGCATTTT. As protein: CASMVSGYSNQPQHF.

The chain has TRBV25-1 and TRBJ1-1; TRBD1 is a possible D gene (6 bases). Germline V CDR1 and CDR2: MGHDK, SYGVNS. V lost 8 bases and J 8 bases, leaving 15 bases between the germline ends. The CDR3 contains 12 residues. CDR3 in DNA: TGTGCCAGCGGGCATGGGGGGGCAGAAGCTTTCTTT. Protein sequence: CASGHGGAEAFF. The variable domain in full, with the rest retrieved from reference TRBV25-1 and TRBJ1-1, is EADIYQTPRYLVIGTGKKITLECSQTMGHDKMYWYQQDPGMELHLIHYSYGVNSTEKGDLSSESTVSRIRTEHFPLTLESARPSHTSQYLCASGHGGAEAFFGQGTRLTVV.

The chain carries TRBV27 and TRBJ2-7; 7 bases fit TRBD2. The V and J ends lost 6 bases and 4 bases, in that order; junction bases with no gene match: 18. CDR3 length: 17 residues. Germline assignment: CDR1 MNHEY and CDR2 SMNVEV (reference sequence). The CDR3 nucleotides read TGTGCCAGCAGCTCCCGCCGCGATCTGGGGGGGATTTACGAGCAGTACTTC. Translating it yields CASSSRRDLGGIYEQYF.

V and J are TRBV7-2 and TRBJ2-7; 11 positions agree with TRBD2. CDR1 SGHTA and CDR2 FQGNSA come from the germline V gene. The CDR3 extends over 14 amino acids. The V segment lost 1 base and the J segment 6 bases; nucleotides outside the gene matches: 2. CDR3 in amino acids: CASSLGLAGSEQYF. In nucleotides, the CDR3 is TGTGCCAGCAGCTTAGGACTAGCGGGATCCGAGCAGTACTTC.

The rearrangement links TRBV28 to TRBJ2-6; D call uncertain. Germline CDR1 and CDR2: MDHEN and SYDVKM. The CDR3 is 14 residues long. V lost 6 bases, J lost 1 base, and 7 bases lay in between. CDR3: CASRVGSGANVLTF. The CDR3 DNA reads TGTGCCAGCAGAGTGGGGTCTGGGGCCAACGTCCTGACTTTC.

The V call is TRBV29-1, the J call TRBJ1-2; D perhaps matches TRBD1 (5 bases). This CDR3 has 13 residues. Per germline, CDR1 SQVTM and CDR2 ANQGSEA. Trimming took 3 bases from V and 4 from J, leaving 12 bases between them. CDR3 in DNA: TGCAGCGTTGATGTTGGGGCCTCCTATGGCTACACCTTC. Translation: CSVDVGASYGYTF. The whole variable domain, remainder taken from reference TRBV29-1 and TRBJ1-2, is SAVISQKPSRDICQRGTSLTIQCQVDSQVTMMFWYRQQPGQSLTLIATANQGSEATYESGFVIDKFPISRPNLTFSTLTVSNMSPEDSSIYLCSVDVGASYGYTFGSGTRLTVV.

J is TRBJ2-1 and V is TRBV14, with 8 nucleotides matching TRBD2. V shed 9 bases and J 0 bases; nucleotides not matched to a gene: 7. CDR1 is SGHDN, CDR2 FVKESK, per germline. The CDR3 extends over 15 amino acids. CDR3 protein: CASERGPYSYNEQFF. The CDR3 DNA reads TGTGCCAGTGAGCGGGGGCCGTACTCCTACAATGAGCAGTTCTTC. The variable domain in full, completed from reference TRBV14 and TRBJ2-1, reads EAGVTQFPSHSVIEKGQTVTLRCDPISGHDNLYWYRRVMGKEIKFLLHFVKESKQDESGMPNNRFLAERTGGTYSTLKVQPAELEDSGVYFCASERGPYSYNEQFFGPGTRLTVL.

The table lists this clone with a count of one. V usage is TRBV6-1 and J usage is TRBJ2-5; TRBD2 is a possible D gene (5 bases). This CDR3 is 18 amino acids long. Per germline, CDR1 MNHNS and CDR2 SASEGT. V was pared by 4 bases and J by 4 bases, with 25 bases between. The CDR3 nucleotides read TGTGCCAGCAGTGCCACCTTGTGGACTCTTAAACTGGGAGAGACCCAGTACTTC. The encoded protein is CASSATLWTLKLGETQYF.

The chain combines TRBV27 with TRBJ1-2, with D possibly matching TRBD1 (5 bases). Germline CDR1 reads MNHEY; CDR2 reads SMNVEV (reference sequence). The CDR3 runs to 13 residues. V was clipped by 6 bases and J by 2 bases, with 10 bases between them. CDR3 sequence: CASREGLNYGYTF. As DNA, the CDR3 is TGTGCCAGCAGGGAGGGGCTGAACTATGGCTACACCTTC.

The chain joins TRBV29-1 to TRBJ2-7; D might be TRBD1 (5 bases). Trimming removed 4 bases at V and 4 bases at J, with 11 bases between. The CDR3 is made up of 12 amino acids. CDR1 is SQVTM and CDR2 is ANQGSEA in the germline V gene. DNA for the CDR3: TGCAGCGTTGTAACAGGTCGGTACGAGCAGTACTTC. Its translation is CSVVTGRYEQYF.

The table lists this clone with a count of one. The rearrangement links TRBV5-8 to TRBJ2-7, with D uncertain. The V end was cut by 6 bases, the J end by 4 bases, with 17 bases between. The CDR3 covers 14 residues. CDR1 SGHTS and CDR2 YDEGEE come from the germline V gene. The CDR3 is CASTPGGVGYEQYF. CDR3 in DNA: TGTGCCAGCACCCCCGGCGGCGTGGGGTACGAGCAGTACTTC.

The chain combines TRBV7-9 with TRBJ1-2, with unresolved D. The CDR3 runs 19 residues. The V end lost 5 bases, the J end lost 4 bases, and 29 bases lay between the germline ends. CDR1 and CDR2 from the germline V gene are SEHNR and FQNEAQ (reference sequence). CDR3 in amino acids: CASSGLTEEGGEFGYGYTF. CDR3 nucleotides: TGTGCCAGCAGCGGCCTGACCGAGGAGGGTGGGGAATTTGGCTATGGCTACACCTTC. Complete variable domain (other parts from reference TRBV7-9 and TRBJ1-2): DTGVSQNPRHKITKRGQNVTFRCDPISEHNRLYWYRQTLGQGPEFLTYFQNEAQLEKSRLLSDRFSAERPKGSFSTLEIQRTEQGDSAMYLCASSGLTEEGGEFGYGYTFGSGTRLTVV.

In DNA form, the CDR3 reads TGCAGCGTTGATCGGCAGGAAAACTATGGCTACACCTTC. It translates to CSVDRQENYGYTF. The chain combines TRBV29-1 with TRBJ1-2; D gene unclear. Trimming shortened V by 3 bases and J by 2 bases, and 10 bases separated the two germline ends. Looked up from germline, CDR1 is SQVTM and CDR2 is ANQGSEA. CDR3 length equals 13 residues.

This rearrangement joins TRBV9 to TRBJ2-2, with TRBD2 as a possible D gene (6 bases). The CDR3 consists of 12 residues. With 4 bases removed from V and 7 bases from J, the gap between germline ends came to 8 bases. Germline CDR1 is SGDLS and CDR2 is YYNGEE. The CDR3 sequence is CASSLRDGELFF. The DNA of the CDR3 is TGTGCCAGCAGCCTGCGGGACGGGGAGCTGTTTTTT.

This clone was recorded once. The rearrangement links TRBV2 to TRBJ2-1; D might be TRBD1 or TRBD2, each matching 5 bases. V lost 11 bases to trimming and J lost 4 bases, with 15 bases between them. Per germline, CDR1 SNHLY and CDR2 FYNNEI. The CDR3 is made up of 13 amino acids. The CDR3: CAGLGRGYNEQFF. CDR3 in DNA: TGTGCCGGTCTGGGGCGCGGGTACAATGAGCAGTTCTTC.

The genes are TRBV11-2 and TRBJ2-7; D may be TRBD2 (7 bases). The CDR3 extends over 15 amino acids. Looked up from germline, CDR1 is SGHAT and CDR2 is FQNNGV. V was cut by 1 base and J by 2 bases, with 12 bases left in between. Here the CDR3 DNA reads TGTGCCAGCAGCTTAGGGGGGGGCTCACCCTACGAGCAGTACTTC. It yields the protein CASSLGGGSPYEQYF.

The V and J genes are TRBV4-1 and TRBJ2-7, with D tentatively TRBD1 or TRBD2 (5 bases each). The CDR3 covers 15 residues. V lost 0 bases and J lost 4, with 13 bases in between. Germline values: CDR1 MGHRA, CDR2 YSYEKL. CDR3: CASSQDLGVPYEQYF. In DNA form, the CDR3 reads TGCGCCAGCAGCCAAGATTTGGGGGTCCCTTACGAGCAGTACTTC.

This chain uses TRBV5-4 with TRBJ1-1; tentatively, D is TRBD1 (6 bases). CDR1 and CDR2 (germline): SGHNT, YYREEE (reference sequence). The CDR3 has 15 amino acids. Between the trimmed V and J ends, which lost 0 bases and 1 base, there was a span of 10 bases. The CDR3 nucleotides read TGTGCCAGCAGCTTGGAAGGACAGACGAACACTGAAGCTTTCTTT. This sequence encodes CASSLEGQTNTEAFF.

V usage is TRBV28 and J usage is TRBJ1-1; D not certain. The CDR3 is made up of 14 amino acids. Per the germline V gene, CDR1 is MDHEN and CDR2 is SYDVKM. The V end was cut by 7 bases, the J end by 4 bases, with 16 bases between. In nucleotides, the CDR3 is TGTGCCAGCACCCACCGTCTCGGCAGCACTGAAGCTTTCTTT. Amino acids: CASTHRLGSTEAFF.

CDR3 region: CASSVASASRGYTF. The CDR3 DNA follows: TGTGCCAGCAGCGTAGCTTCTGCCAGCCGGGGCTACACCTTC. The chain has TRBV9 and TRBJ1-2; D is ambiguous. This CDR3 region has 14 residues. The V gene's germline CDR1 is SGDLS and CDR2 YYNGEE. The germline V and J ends were trimmed by 0 bases and 8 bases, with 14 bases remaining between them.

The chain's CDR3 is CASSLVSGGDSPLHF. CDR3 coding DNA: TGTGCCAGCAGCTTAGTTTCTGGAGGGGATTCACCCCTCCACTTT. The chain has TRBV7-9 and TRBJ1-6; tentative D call: TRBD1 (5 bases). The CDR3 sequence is 15 residues long. Between the trimmed V and J ends, which lost 1 base and 8 bases, there was a span of 12 bases. Per the germline V gene, CDR1 is SEHNR and CDR2 is FQNEAQ (reference sequence).